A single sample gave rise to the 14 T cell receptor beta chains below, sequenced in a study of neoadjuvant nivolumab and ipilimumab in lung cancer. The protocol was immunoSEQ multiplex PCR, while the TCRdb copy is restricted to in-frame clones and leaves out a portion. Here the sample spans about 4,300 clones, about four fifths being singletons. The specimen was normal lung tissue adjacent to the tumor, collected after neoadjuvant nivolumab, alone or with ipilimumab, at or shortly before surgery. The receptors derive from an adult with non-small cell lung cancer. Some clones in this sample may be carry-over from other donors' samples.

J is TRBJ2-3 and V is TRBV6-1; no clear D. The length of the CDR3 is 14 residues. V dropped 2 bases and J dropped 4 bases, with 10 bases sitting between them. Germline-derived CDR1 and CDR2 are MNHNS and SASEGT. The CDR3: CASSEIARPDTQYF. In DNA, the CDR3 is TGTGCCAGCAGTGAAATCGCCCGCCCAGATACGCAGTATTTT.

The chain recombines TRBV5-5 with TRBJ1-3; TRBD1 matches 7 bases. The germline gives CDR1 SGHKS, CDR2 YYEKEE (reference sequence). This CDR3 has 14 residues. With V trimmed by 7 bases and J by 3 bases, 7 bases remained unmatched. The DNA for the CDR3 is TGTGCCAGCGGCACACAGGGGAGTGGAAACACCATATATTTT. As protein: CASGTQGSGNTIYF.

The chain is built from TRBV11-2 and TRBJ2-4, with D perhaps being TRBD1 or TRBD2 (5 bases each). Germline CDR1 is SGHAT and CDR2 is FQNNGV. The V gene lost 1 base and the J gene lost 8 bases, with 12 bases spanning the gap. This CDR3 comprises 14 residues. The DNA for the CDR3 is TGTGCCAGCAGCTTAGTCTACGGGACGGACATTCAGTACTTC. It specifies CASSLVYGTDIQYF.

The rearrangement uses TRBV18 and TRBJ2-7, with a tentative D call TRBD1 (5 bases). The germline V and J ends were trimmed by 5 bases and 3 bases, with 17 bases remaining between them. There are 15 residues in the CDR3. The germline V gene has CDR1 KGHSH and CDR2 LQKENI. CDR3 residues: CASSSDEWGNYEQYF. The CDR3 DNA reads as TGTGCCAGCTCATCCGACGAATGGGGCAACTACGAGCAGTACTTC.

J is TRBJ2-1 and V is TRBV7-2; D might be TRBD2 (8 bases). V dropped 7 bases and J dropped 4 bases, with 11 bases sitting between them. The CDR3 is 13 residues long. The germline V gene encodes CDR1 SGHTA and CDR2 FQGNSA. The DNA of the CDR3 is TGTGCCAGCATAGCGGGACAGTACAATGAGCAGTTCTTC. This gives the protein CASIAGQYNEQFF. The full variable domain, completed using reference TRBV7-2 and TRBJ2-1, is GAGVSQSPSNKVTEKGKDVELRCDPISGHTALYWYRQSLGQGLEFLIYFQGNSAPDKSGLPSDRFSAERTGGSVSTLTIQRTQQEDSAVYLCASIAGQYNEQFFGPGTRLTVL.

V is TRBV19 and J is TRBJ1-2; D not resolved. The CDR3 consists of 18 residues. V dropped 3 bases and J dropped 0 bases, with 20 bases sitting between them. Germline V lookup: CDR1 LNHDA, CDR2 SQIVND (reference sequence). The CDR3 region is CASSIGRFFARPNYGYTF. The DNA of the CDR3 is TGTGCCAGTAGTATTGGCCGGTTTTTTGCCAGACCTAACTATGGCTACACCTTC.

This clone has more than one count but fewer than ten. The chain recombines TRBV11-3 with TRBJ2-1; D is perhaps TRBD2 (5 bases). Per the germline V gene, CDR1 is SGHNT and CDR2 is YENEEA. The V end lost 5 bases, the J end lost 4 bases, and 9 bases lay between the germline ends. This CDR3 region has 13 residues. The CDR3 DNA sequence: TGTGCCAGCAGCGGTGGGGAGTACAATGAGCAGTTCTTC. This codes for CASSGGEYNEQFF.

This chain's CDR3 is CASSLDLLAGGGELFF. In DNA form, the CDR3 reads TGTGCCAGCAGCTTAGACTTACTAGCGGGAGGAGGAGAGCTGTTTTTT. The chain has TRBV11-3 and TRBJ2-2; TRBD2 aligns across 12 bases. V was clipped by 0 bases and J by 11 bases; unmatched bases: 7. The CDR3 length is 16 residues. Germline lookup yields CDR1 SGHNT and CDR2 YENEEA.

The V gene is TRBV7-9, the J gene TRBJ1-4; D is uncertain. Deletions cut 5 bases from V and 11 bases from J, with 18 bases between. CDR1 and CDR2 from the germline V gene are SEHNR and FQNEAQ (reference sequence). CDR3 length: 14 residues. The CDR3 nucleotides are TGTGCCAGCAGCCCCGACTCAAGCGCCGGGAAACTGTTTTTT. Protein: CASSPDSSAGKLFF.

The CDR3 is CASSLGDGYEQYF. The CDR3, as DNA: TGTGCCAGCAGCTTAGGGGACGGATACGAGCAGTACTTC. The V call is TRBV11-2, the J call TRBJ2-7; D may match TRBD1 or TRBD2 (5 bases each). The CDR3 has 13 residues. V lost 1 base, J lost 4 bases, and 8 bases lay in between. Germline V gene lookup returns CDR1 SGHAT and CDR2 FQNNGV.

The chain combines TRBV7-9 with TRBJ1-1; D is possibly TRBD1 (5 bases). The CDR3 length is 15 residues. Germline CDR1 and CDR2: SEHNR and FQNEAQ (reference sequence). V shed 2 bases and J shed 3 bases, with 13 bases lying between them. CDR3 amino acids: CASSLRGTDDTEAFF. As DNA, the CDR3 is TGTGCCAGCAGCTTACGAGGGACGGATGACACTGAAGCTTTCTTT. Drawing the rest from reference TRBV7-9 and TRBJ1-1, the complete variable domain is DTGVSQNPRHKITKRGQNVTFRCDPISEHNRLYWYRQTLGQGPEFLTYFQNEAQLEKSRLLSDRFSAERPKGSFSTLEIQRTEQGDSAMYLCASSLRGTDDTEAFFGQGTRLTVV.

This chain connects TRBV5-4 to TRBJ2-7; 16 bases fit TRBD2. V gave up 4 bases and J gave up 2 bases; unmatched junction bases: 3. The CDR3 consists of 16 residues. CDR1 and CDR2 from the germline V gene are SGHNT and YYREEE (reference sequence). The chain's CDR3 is CASSLGTSGRAYEQYF. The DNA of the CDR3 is TGTGCCAGCAGCCTCGGGACTAGCGGGAGGGCCTACGAGCAGTACTTC.

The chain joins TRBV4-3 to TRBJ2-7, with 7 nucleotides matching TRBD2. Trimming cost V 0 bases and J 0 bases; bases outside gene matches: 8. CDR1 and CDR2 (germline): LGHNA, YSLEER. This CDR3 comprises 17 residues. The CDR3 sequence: CASSQEWTGGLSYEQYF. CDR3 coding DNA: TGCGCCAGCAGCCAAGAATGGACGGGAGGCCTCTCCTACGAGCAGTACTTC.

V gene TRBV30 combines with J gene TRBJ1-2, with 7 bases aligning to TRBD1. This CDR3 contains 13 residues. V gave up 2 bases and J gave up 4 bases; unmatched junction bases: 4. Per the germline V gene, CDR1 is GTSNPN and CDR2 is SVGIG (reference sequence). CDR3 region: CAWSWTGGYGYTF. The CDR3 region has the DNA TGTGCCTGGAGTTGGACAGGCGGCTATGGCTACACCTTC.